Below, 10 T cell receptor beta chains from the same sample are listed, as sequenced in a study of CD8 T cells in Susac syndrome. The RNA, roughly 0.45 to 1 ug, was put through reverse transcription using random hexamers. TCRdb passed the immunoSEQ multiplex PCR reads through MiXCR, listing each CDR3 protein once. Altogether under 70,000 distinct CDR3 sequences are present, about 95% being singletons, with the ten largest covering 0.75%. The sequenced sample was CD8+ T cells from PBMCs. The receptors were sampled from a human donor with Susac syndrome.

The V gene is TRBV9, the J gene TRBJ2-1; D unresolved. Looked up from germline, CDR1 is SGDLS and CDR2 is YYNGEE. The CDR3 covers 12 residues. Trimming cost V 0 bases and J 7 bases, with 5 bases left between them. CDR3: CASSVGANEQFF. The CDR3 bases are TGTGCCAGCAGCGTAGGAGCGAATGAGCAGTTCTTC. Combining the CDR3 with reference TRBV9 and TRBJ2-1 gives the whole variable domain DSGVTQTPKHLITATGQRVTLRCSPRSGDLSVYWYQQSLDQGLQFLIQYYNGEERAKGNILERFSAQQFPDLHSELNLSSLELGDSALYFCASSVGANEQFFGPGTRLTVL.

This clonotype was recorded only once. The chain couples TRBV20-1 to TRBJ1-1, with 7 bases identical to TRBD1. CDR1 and CDR2 (germline): DFQATT, SNEGSKA (reference sequence). Trimming removed 6 bases from V and 4 bases from J; junction bases left unmatched: 11. CDR3 length equals 14 residues. The CDR3 nucleotides read TGCAGTGCCGGTAACAGGGGTAGGGGCACTGAAGCTTTCTTT. Protein sequence: CSAGNRGRGTEAFF.

The chain has TRBV29-1 and TRBJ2-1; D ambiguous. With 4 bases removed from V and 6 bases from J, the gap between germline ends came to 7 bases. This CDR3 is 11 amino acids long. Germline V gene data show CDR1 as SQVTM and CDR2 as ANQGSEA. The CDR3, as DNA: TGCAGCGTTGTTAAAAGCAATGAGCAGTTCTTC. This sequence encodes CSVVKSNEQFF.

The CDR3 region is CATPRDRRYNEQFF. In DNA form, the CDR3 reads TGTGCCACCCCCAGGGACCGCCGGTACAATGAGCAGTTCTTC. The genes are TRBV10-3 and TRBJ2-1; D could derive from TRBD1 or TRBD2 (5 bases each). Germline V gene sequence: CDR1 ENHRY, CDR2 SYGVKD. The CDR3 is 14 residues long. The V gene lost 10 bases and the J gene lost 4 bases, with 17 bases spanning the gap.

The rearrangement uses TRBV30 and TRBJ2-2; 8 bases align to TRBD1. The CDR3 consists of 14 residues. J lost 3 bases, V lost 7 bases, and 7 bases had no gene match. Germline V gene lookup returns CDR1 GTSNPN and CDR2 SVGIG (reference sequence). The CDR3 coding sequence is TGTGCCTCCCGGACAGGGCCCTACACCGGGGAGCTGTTTTTT. It specifies CASRTGPYTGELFF.

The chain has TRBV10-3 and TRBJ2-3; D gene unclear. This CDR3 comprises 11 residues. Germline V lookup: CDR1 ENHRY, CDR2 SYGVKD. The V gene lost 9 bases and the J gene lost 5 bases, with 9 bases spanning the gap. Here the CDR3 DNA reads TGTGCCATGGGGTTGGGAGATACGCAGTATTTT. It encodes CAMGLGDTQYF.

CDR3 amino acids: CASSTLGDGYTF. The CDR3 DNA reads TGCGCCAGCAGCACATTGGGGGATGGCTACACCTTC. The chain is built from TRBV4-1 and TRBJ1-2; possibly TRBD1 for D (5 bases). Trimming shortened V by 5 bases and J by 6 bases, and 10 bases separated the two germline ends. The germline V gene has CDR1 MGHRA and CDR2 YSYEKL. The CDR3 spans 12 residues.

This clonotype was seen more than once but under ten times. The V and J genes are TRBV6-1 and TRBJ2-7; D gene ambiguous. The CDR3 runs 14 residues. The V gene's germline CDR1 is MNHNS and CDR2 SASEGT. The V and J ends lost 5 bases and 6 bases respectively, with 17 bases between them. CDR3 in DNA: TGTGCCAGCAGTCACCGGACCGCCGCCACCGAGCAGTACTTC. Its translation is CASSHRTAATEQYF.

The chain joins TRBV5-4 to TRBJ1-4, with D unclear. Trimming left V 0 bases short and J 7 bases short, with 10 bases between. The CDR3 has 14 residues. Germline loops: CDR1 SGHNT, CDR2 YYREEE (reference sequence). The CDR3 bases are TGTGCCAGCAGCTTGGGAGGAGGAGGTGAAAAACTGTTTTTT. Translating it yields CASSLGGGGEKLFF.

This chain joins TRBV4-2 and TRBJ1-1; D remains unclear. CDR1 is LGHNA and CDR2 is YNFKEQ in the germline V gene. Trimming pared 5 bases from V and 8 bases from J, leaving 12 bases between. This CDR3 is 12 amino acids long. DNA for the CDR3: TGTGCCAGCAGCGGAGGGCCGCAGGAAGCTTTCTTT. This translates into CASSGGPQEAFF.